This T cell receptor beta chain was profiled in a study of cytomegalovirus exposure and HLA in healthy donors (dated by TCRdb to 2016 to 2017). Describing the broader study: An earlier analysis of several hundred of the donors reported roughly 270 Gb of sequence data and 100 million to 130 million unique TCR beta sequences from about 179 million T cells. Typing coverage varied by locus: about 629-630 donors for A, B, C, DRB1 and DQB1; roughly 560 for DQA1; around 610 for DPA1; some 470 for DPB1. Around 320 gigabases of sequencing data and 70 million to 85 million unique TCR sequences were included in an early release covering around 600 HLA-typed donors. The study profiled the T cell repertoires of around 700 subjects by immunosequencing and related them to cytomegalovirus serostatus. Because of strong linkage in the cohort, five DR-DQ haplotypes were treated as single units for association and clustering. An earlier analysis of some 500 of the donors used high-throughput TCR beta sequencing to judge whether each TCR beta V gene segment behaved as functional or pseudogenic. High-throughput TCR immunosequencing, statistical association of individual TCRs with disease status, and machine learning were combined to predict cytomegalovirus infection status. The aim of the study was to test whether cataloging public T cell receptors could identify signatures of past pathogen exposure. All discovery cohort repertoires had been generated using a single sequencing platform. Donor age, sex, ethnicity and CMV serostatus were collected together with the repertoire data. Along with the roughly 710-subject first cohort, a separate validation cohort of over a hundred different subjects was used. Among some 410 genotyped donors of the cohort, an average of approximately 240,000 unique TCR beta nucleotide sequences was sequenced per donor, of which 15% to 20% were non-productive. The later analysis used no new phenotypic data to find candidate immune exposures, relying instead on TCR beta sequences and their occurrence across donors. A later analysis re-examined previously published TCR beta repertoires from just over 650 donors and added high-resolution HLA genotyping to investigate patterns of TCR occurrence. Of the roughly 400 genotyped donors, around 81% fell in the genetic ancestry cluster associated with self-reported Caucasian donors. HLA typing covered class I and class II loci at four-digit resolution. A later genetic analysis took genome-wide SNP genotypes for about 55% of the roughly 700 donors and used that subset as a discovery cohort.

Here is what the overall study found, with its caveats: Because counts were too low, around 18 rarely observed V segments, including chromosome 9 orphons, were left out of the earlier analysis of a few hundred of the donors. A few of the identified cytomegalovirus-associated TCR beta chains were confirmed in vitro to be specific for cytomegalovirus antigens. According to the authors, the approach could potentially be generalized to other disease states and immunological phenotypes. Immune exposure information for the cohort was limited to CMV serostatus. Because HLA typing was unavailable for some donors at each locus, only the typed subset was used in association tests. A further reported finding was that TCR beta sequences accurately predicted the HLA-A and HLA-B alleles for most subjects in the first cohort. Compared with equally common non-associated chains, HLA-associated TCR beta chains in a later analysis were more clonally expanded and had lower generation probabilities. According to a later analysis, TCR association rates differed among HLA loci, with DRB1 alleles showing the most associated TCRs and HLA-C alleles showing the fewest. The 87-base-pair reads could not distinguish some IMGT-functional V segments, including TRBV6-2 and TRBV6-3, so those segments were excluded. According to a later analysis, most CMV-associated TCR beta chains appeared to be HLA-restricted, and the HLA associations seemed to be driven largely by CMV exposure. Cytomegalovirus status was reported to be diagnosed by the classifier with high specificity and sensitivity in both the original and validation cohorts. Only TCR beta chains were sequenced in this cohort, and the absence of alpha or paired-chain data limited detectable features. The study listed 150 to 200 TCR beta chains as associated with cytomegalovirus. Roughly uniform sequencing depth across donors was assumed in presence/absence analyses, although this assumption may not hold. A later analysis associated about 17,000 TCR beta sequences with specific HLA alleles at a false discovery rate of 0.05. Most TCR sequences were seen in very few donors, while some public TCRs were found in many individuals. A later genetic analysis associated a missense DCLRE1C variant with V-gene and J-gene trimming of TCR beta chains, and an independent cohort replicated the association. Correlated functional status among segregating V segments might be attributable to linkage disequilibrium, but an unknown experimental factor could not be ruled out. Broadly in line with IMGT annotations, most TCR beta V segments showed up in productive rearrangements about 90% or about 30% of the time in an earlier analysis of 450 to 600 of the donors. In a later analysis, several top co-occurrence clusters were reported to appear linked to parvovirus B19, influenza, CMV and Epstein-Barr virus. A cluster of highly shared sequence variants was judged likely to represent a technical artifact of the sequencing pipeline. When HLA alleles, especially DR and DQ, strongly co-occurred, TCR associations were difficult to assign to individual alleles. In a later genetic analysis, fewer N-insertions in productive TCRs were reported among donors in an Asian-associated ancestry cluster than the roughly 700-donor mean.

CDR1 and CDR2, looked up from the germline V gene (reference sequence), are LNHDA and SQIVND. The germline V and J ends show losses of 3 bases and 10 bases respectively, and no gene match explains 12 bases of the junction. The CDR3, cysteine through phenylalanine, is 15 amino acids long. The DNA shown is the 45-base CDR3, in frame from base 1. The cohort was made up of roughly 670 healthy bone marrow donors. Cohort members were all nominally healthy when sampled, although unrecorded immune exposures were likely present. The donor was CMV seronegative and was included in the group of about 400 seronegative cohort members. A peripheral blood sample was collected from each donor, and TCR beta sequencing was performed on peripheral blood mononuclear cells. The Qiagen DNeasy Blood Extraction Kit was used to extract genomic DNA from the blood cell samples. Library preparation used the immunoSEQ multiplex PCR assay. For the multiplex PCR, a mixture combining 60 forward primers for TCR Vbeta segments and 13 reverse primers for TCR Jbeta segments was used. Amplification of the CDR3 region of rearranged TCR beta genes was performed with a multiplex PCR assay on genomic DNA. Amplified TCR beta libraries were sequenced as 87-base-pair reads on the Illumina HiSeq System. In the authors' own workflow: A later analysis counted around 72 million unique TCR beta chains across the 670 or so repertoires, and some 11 million of these chains were shared by at least two donors. A nearest-neighbor algorithm error-corrected the raw reads and collapsed the reads into unique sequences, merging closely related sequences to remove PCR and sequencing errors. CDR3 sequences were aligned to IMGT reference sequences to assign V, D and J gene segments. For a sequence to be retained, at least a six-nucleotide match to both a V gene segment and a J gene segment was required. Rearrangements were classified as productive when the CDR3 lacked stop codons and remained in frame with V and J, and all other rearrangements were classified as non-productive. CDR3 was defined according to IMGT convention as the region running from the second conserved V-encoded cysteine to the conserved J-encoded phenylalanine. The earlier analysis of roughly 590 of the donors excluded any sequence lacking an unambiguous match to a single V gene segment. In an earlier analysis of approximately 610 of the donors, V segments were called functional above 56.7% productive rearrangements and were called segregating when the between-donor standard deviation exceeded 5%. A statistical classification framework was developed to diagnose cytomegalovirus status using the catalog of TCR beta chain sequences. In a later analysis, TCR nucleotide sequences were compared against IMGT/GENE-DB human TR gene sequences so that V and J genes could be assigned. Using the TCRdist pipeline, a later analysis assigned CDR3 sequences along with most-parsimonious VDJ recombination scenarios. A later analysis defined each TCR beta chain by its CDR3 amino acid sequence plus V-gene family, and excluded reads lacking a unique V-gene family. In a later analysis, approximately 590 highly shared, low-generation-probability nucleotide sequences were removed to address suspected cross-contamination and a sequencing artifact. In a later analysis, a clonal expansion index was calculated for each public chain from normalized within-repertoire ranks of inferred template counts. In a later analysis, generation probabilities were computed with a VDJ recombination model fitted to out-of-frame rearrangements, and the resulting probabilities were checked against IGoR. In a later analysis, TCR-TCR, TCR-HLA and TCR-CMV co-occurrence was scored with hypergeometric tests, and a repertoire-size bias correction was applied to TCR pairs. False discovery rates were estimated in a later analysis by permuting HLA or CMV assignments 20 times. A later analysis grouped co-occurring TCRs with DBSCAN, adding TCRdist sequence similarity when clustering within HLA-allele-positive subsets. For co-occurrence clustering, repertoires with fewer than 30,000 or more than 120,000 public chains were excluded, along with 4 to 6 repertoires with anomalous nucleotide sharing. Here the immuneACCESS table is served through TCRdb, limited to in-frame sequences with V and J called. Missing clones are a known gap in these copies; in checked studies unresolved V genes cover under half, and the rest lacks a known reason. The V and J calls and clone size were taken over from that table, and D and trimming were inferred from the DNA. Here the sample has 100,000 to 150,000 clones; approximately 74% occur a single time. Roughly 7% of the sample is in the top ten clones.

A word on this clone: Its recognized antigen is unknown. No qualities accompany the bases; no much larger clone lies one base away.

Sample: PBMCs. This sequence uses TRBV19 and TRBJ2-1, with TRBD2 matching 7 junction bases. The clonotype comes from a male donor in good health and CMV-seronegative. The sequence in DNA is TGTGCCAGTAGTATTCTCTTGGCGGGAGTATGGGAGCAGTTCTTC. It translates to CASSILLAGVWEQFF.